This record looks at one T cell receptor beta chain sequence and its context. Its specificity is unknown. This entry comes from a study of cytomegalovirus exposure and HLA in healthy donors. Overall study: The early release's HLA-typed donors yielded roughly 85 million unique TCRs.

Notes on the study in general: Later analysis identified a missense DCLRE1C variant that was linked to TCR beta V- and J-gene trimming. Among TCR beta chains, those listed as cytomegalovirus-associated numbered under 200.

The CDR3 sequence is 15 residues long. With 5 bases clipped from V and 2 bases from J, the junction kept 5 bases outside the gene matches. CDR1 is SGHVS and CDR2 is FNYEAQ in the germline V gene. Primers included in the PCR were 60 Vbeta and 13 Jbeta primers. Repertoires were generated with immunoSEQ multiplex PCR, while TCRdb's copy carries only in-frame clones and drops some. The table lists around 190,000 clones, roughly 79% of them singletons. This sequence originates from a man aged 30-40 years in good health and CMV-seronegative. The sequenced sample was PBMCs. The rearrangement uses TRBV7-6 and TRBJ2-5; 10 bases are shared with TRBD1. The CDR3 bases are TGTGCCAGCAGCCGGACAGGGGGGAGTCAAGAGACCCAGTACTTC. This translates into CASSRTGGSQETQYF.